These 10 T cell receptor beta chains came from one sample sequenced in a study of response to subunit inactivated influenza vaccine (dated by TCRdb to the late 2010s). Library preparation was by RT-PCR. The instrument was an Illumina HiSeq 2500. TCRdb reworked the public reads: Q25 trimming with fastp, MiXCR clone assembly, productive beta chains retained. One record per CDR3 amino acid sequence lists the most common genes and DNA. The sample table shows approximately 170,000 distinct CDR3 sequences, and 10% to 15% are seen once. Together, the top ten hold approximately 30% of the sample. This sample also belongs to another study, concerning T cells expressing NK-cell markers. From that second study: 5'RACE template switching, by which a universal primer site and unique molecular identifiers were added, was used to make TCR beta cDNA libraries.

The sample consisted of CD8+ T cells sorted from PBMCs, taken less than 13 days after vaccination. These receptors were collected from a middle-aged man who received an inactivated influenza vaccine. Donor details come from another sample of the same person, matched by shared clones.

This clonotype has just a few counts. The rearrangement joins TRBV5-6 to TRBJ2-7; TRBD1 matches 12 bases. CDR3 size: 16 residues. The germline V gene has CDR1 SGHDT and CDR2 YYEEEE. V trimming: 2 bases; J trimming: 5 bases; junction bases outside the gene matches: 8. The CDR3 DNA follows: TGTGCCAGCAGCTTTGCGCCGGGACAGGGGGCTAACGAGCAGTACTTC. Encoded protein: CASSFAPGQGANEQYF. Variable domain in full (rest from reference TRBV5-6 and TRBJ2-7): DAGVTQSPTHLIKTRGQQVTLRCSPKSGHDTVSWYQQALGQGPQFIFQYYEEEERQRGNFPDRFSGHQFPNYSSELNVNALLLGDSALYLCASSFAPGQGANEQYFGPGTRLTVT.

As to this clonotype: A clone one base away is much larger, so this may be a read error. The chain links TRBV7-9 to TRBJ2-2, with D tentatively TRBD1 (6 bases). Germline CDR1 is SEHNR and CDR2 is FQNEAQ (reference sequence). CDR3 size: 17 residues. The CDR3 DNA reads TGTGCCTGCAGCTTAGCACCCAGGGGCGTAGGCACCGGGGAGCTGTTTTTT. As protein: CACSLAPRGVGTGELFF.

The chain carries TRBV28 and TRBJ2-1, with D maybe TRBD2 (5 bases). The germline CDR1 and CDR2 sequences are MDHEN and SYDVKM. Trimming took 6 bases from V and 0 from J, leaving 15 bases between them. CDR3 length: 16 residues. CDR3 in DNA: TGTGCCAGCAGCTATGTTGTGGGAGTCTCCTACAATGAGCAGTTCTTC. Its translation is CASSYVVGVSYNEQFF.

The V gene is TRBV20-1, the J gene TRBJ2-1; D is undetermined. This CDR3 region has 14 residues. CDR1 is DFQATT, CDR2 SNEGSKA, per germline (reference sequence). The V and J ends lost 0 bases and 2 bases respectively, with 8 bases between them. CDR3 region: CSARDTATYNEQFF. The DNA for the CDR3 is TGCAGTGCTAGAGATACAGCGACCTACAATGAGCAGTTCTTC.

The CDR3 loop is CSARARRESSYNEQFF. Here the CDR3 DNA reads TGCAGTGCTAGAGCTCGGCGGGAGAGCTCCTACAATGAGCAGTTCTTC. V gene TRBV20-1 combines with J gene TRBJ2-1; 7 positions match TRBD2. Germline CDR1 DFQATT, CDR2 SNEGSKA (reference sequence). This CDR3 contains 16 residues. The V and J ends lost 1 base and 0 bases, in that order; junction bases with no gene match: 6.

The chain carries TRBV4-3 and TRBJ1-6; no definite D call. This CDR3 comprises 15 residues. Germline-derived CDR1 and CDR2 are LGHNA and YSLEER. Between the trimmed V and J ends, which lost 4 bases and 8 bases, there was a span of 15 bases. CDR3 in DNA: TGCGCCAGCAGCCTGAATCCGGTTGGTGATTCACCCCTCCACTTT. Residues: CASSLNPVGDSPLHF.

This chain connects TRBV4-3 to TRBJ2-1, with 9 bases matching TRBD1. The CDR3 consists of 16 residues. Germline CDR1 LGHNA, CDR2 YSLEER. With 3 bases clipped from V and 1 base from J, the junction kept 4 bases outside the gene matches. CDR3 bases: TGCGCCAGCAGCCAGGTACAGGGGGCTTCCTACAATGAGCAGTTCTTC. Amino acids: CASSQVQGASYNEQFF.

V gene TRBV28 combines with J gene TRBJ2-1; perhaps TRBD1 as D (5 bases). Trimming stripped 5 bases from V and 8 bases from J, with 19 bases between. The CDR3 sequence is 15 residues long. CDR1 is MDHEN and CDR2 is SYDVKM in the germline V gene. The CDR3 loop reads CASSPSRVVWHEQFF. In nucleotides, the CDR3 is TGTGCCAGCAGTCCAAGCAGGGTCGTGTGGCATGAGCAGTTCTTC.

The V and J genes are TRBV7-9 and TRBJ2-5; the match to TRBD1 covers 9 bases. CDR1 and CDR2 (germline): SEHNR, FQNEAQ (reference sequence). J was trimmed by 4 bases and V by 5 bases; bases with no gene match: 14. The CDR3 length is 17 residues. DNA for the CDR3: TGTGCCAGCAGCCTAAGCCGGGACAGGGCTGAGGTAGAGACCCAGTACTTC. Its translation is CASSLSRDRAEVETQYF. Using reference TRBV7-9 and TRBJ2-5 for the parts outside the CDR3, the full variable domain is DTGVSQNPRHKITKRGQNVTFRCDPISEHNRLYWYRQTLGQGPEFLTYFQNEAQLEKSRLLSDRFSAERPKGSFSTLEIQRTEQGDSAMYLCASSLSRDRAEVETQYFGPGTRLLVL.

J is TRBJ2-1 and V is TRBV2; 7 bases align to TRBD2. Per the germline V gene, CDR1 is SNHLY and CDR2 is FYNNEI. Trimming at V came to 7 bases and at J to 1 base, leaving 7 bases not matched to a gene. The CDR3 covers 15 residues. As DNA, the CDR3 is TGTGCCAGCAACCCAGGCGGGAGTTCCTACAATGAGCAGTTCTTC. The encoded protein is CASNPGGSSYNEQFF.